A single sample gave rise to the 21 T cell receptor beta chains below, sequenced in a study of cytomegalovirus exposure and HLA in healthy donors. It was with 60 Vbeta and 13 Jbeta primers that the PCR ran. TCRdb's copy holds only in-frame clones and misses some; the assay was immunoSEQ multiplex PCR. The sample contains some 130,000 clones, about two thirds of which appear only once. The material sequenced was PBMCs. The source is a man in his forties or fifties in good health and CMV-seropositive.

V gene TRBV5-1 combines with J gene TRBJ2-5; 8 bases map to TRBD1. J was trimmed by 7 bases and V by 4 bases; bases with no gene match: 9. Looked up from germline, CDR1 is SGHRS and CDR2 is YFSETQ. The CDR3 is made up of 14 amino acids. The CDR3 DNA reads TGCGCCAGCAGCCTCAGACAGGGGTGGAGGACCCAGTACTTC. Translated, it gives CASSLRQGWRTQYF.

The chain joins TRBV28 to TRBJ1-5; perhaps TRBD1 as D (5 bases). CDR1 and CDR2 (germline): MDHEN, SYDVKM. Trimming took off 3 bases at V and 7 bases at J, with 13 bases between the two ends. The CDR3 length is 14 residues. CDR3 amino acids: CASSLGQGHQPQHF. CDR3 in DNA: TGTGCCAGCAGTTTGGGGCAGGGCCACCAGCCCCAGCATTTT.

This rearrangement joins TRBV5-1 to TRBJ2-3; TRBD1 matches 7 bases. V gave up 3 bases and J gave up 5 bases; unmatched junction bases: 3. The CDR3 loop spans 13 amino acids. CDR1 is SGHRS and CDR2 is YFSETQ in the germline V gene. The CDR3 loop reads CASSWDSEDTQYF. The DNA of the CDR3 is TGCGCCAGCAGCTGGGACAGCGAAGATACGCAGTATTTT.

This clone appeared a few times. CDR3 DNA sequence: TGTGCCAGCAGCAAAGGGGGACTGCAGGGTCCCGAGCAGTACTTC. Translating it yields CASSKGGLQGPEQYF. The chain joins TRBV21-1 to TRBJ2-7; the table gives TRBD2 as D, unverified against the DNA. TRBV21-1 is a documented pseudogene. The CDR3 covers 15 residues.

The V and J genes are TRBV6-5 and TRBJ1-5; D call uncertain. The CDR3 length is 13 residues. The germline gives CDR1 MNHEY, CDR2 SVGAGI. Trimming took 9 bases from V and 0 from J, leaving 9 bases between them. The CDR3 sequence is CASNFYSNQPQHF. The CDR3 DNA reads as TGTGCCAGTAACTTTTATAGCAATCAGCCCCAGCATTTT.

This clone was seen only once. This chain uses TRBV7-2 with TRBJ2-7, with 9 bases matching TRBD2. With 1 base clipped from V and 1 base from J, the junction kept 14 bases outside the gene matches. The CDR3 consists of 19 residues. Germline V CDR1 and CDR2: SGHTA, FQGNSA. Here the CDR3 reads CASSLVGTSFDIPSYEQYF. CDR3 DNA: TGTGCCAGCAGCTTAGTGGGGACTAGCTTTGACATTCCGTCCTACGAGCAGTACTTC.

The chain couples TRBV7-2 to TRBJ2-5; 8 nucleotides match TRBD2. V shed 1 base and J 4 bases; nucleotides not matched to a gene: 5. CDR1 is SGHTA and CDR2 is FQGNSA in the germline V gene. The CDR3 has 15 amino acids. CDR3 DNA: TGTGCCAGCAGCTTAGAGGGGACTAGGGGAGAGACCCAGTACTTC. It is translated as CASSLEGTRGETQYF. The full variable domain, in which reference TRBV7-2 and TRBJ2-5 provide the parts outside the CDR3, is GAGVSQSPSNKVTEKGKDVELRCDPISGHTALYWYRQSLGQGLEFLIYFQGNSAPDKSGLPSDRFSAERTGGSVSTLTIQRTQQEDSAVYLCASSLEGTRGETQYFGPGTRLLVL.

This sequence joins TRBV28 and TRBJ2-7; TRBD1 aligns across 10 bases. The germline V gene has CDR1 MDHEN and CDR2 SYDVKM. The CDR3 consists of 17 residues. The V gene end was trimmed by 6 bases and the J gene end by 2 bases; junction bases not matched to a gene: 13. The DNA for the CDR3 is TGTGCCAGCAGCTTTACCAGCTCCGGGACAGGGGCCTACGAGCAGTACTTC. It codes for CASSFTSSGTGAYEQYF.

The chain carries TRBV27 and TRBJ1-1, with TRBD1 matching over 7 bases. The trim removed 5 bases at V and 4 bases at J, leaving 19 bases unmatched. The CDR3 consists of 18 residues. CDR1 MNHEY and CDR2 SMNVEV come from the germline V gene (reference sequence). CDR3 DNA sequence: TGTGCCAGCAGTCCACAGACTACATTCCGACAGGGCGGCACTGAAGCTTTCTTT. Its protein product is CASSPQTTFRQGGTEAFF.

This sequence joins TRBV5-1 and TRBJ1-2, with 9 bases aligning to TRBD1. This CDR3 contains 14 residues. Trimming at V came to 1 base and at J to 7 bases, leaving 5 bases not matched to a gene. CDR1 is SGHRS, CDR2 YFSETQ, per germline. CDR3 loop: CASSLQGQGSGYTF. The CDR3 nucleotides are TGCGCCAGCAGCTTGCAAGGACAGGGGTCTGGCTACACCTTC.

The J gene is TRBJ2-7, the V gene TRBV5-8; D not certain. The CDR3 runs to 14 residues. Germline assignment: CDR1 SGHTS and CDR2 YDEGEE. V lost 3 bases and J lost 5, with 15 bases in between. The CDR3 protein is CASSSGLRGHEQYF. CDR3 DNA: TGTGCCAGCAGCTCCGGGTTGAGAGGCCACGAGCAGTACTTC. Supplemented by reference TRBV5-8 and TRBJ2-7, the full variable domain reads EAGVTQSPTHLIKTRGQQATLRCSPISGHTSVYWYQQALGLGLQFLLWYDEGEERNRGNFPPRFSGRQFPNYSSELNVNALELEDSALYLCASSSGLRGHEQYFGPGTRLTVT.

This chain connects TRBV15 to TRBJ1-2, with 7 nucleotides matching TRBD1. The CDR3 spans 13 residues. The J segment lost 4 bases and the V segment lost 5 bases, leaving 4 bases of the junction unmatched. Germline CDR1 and CDR2: LNHNV and YYDKDF (reference sequence). For the CDR3, the DNA is TGTGCCACCAGCTACGGGACAGCCTATGGCTACACCTTC. Amino acid sequence: CATSYGTAYGYTF.

The chain's CDR3 is CASSYSDRNTEAFF. CDR3 bases: TGCGCCAGCAGCTACTCTGACAGGAACACTGAAGCTTTCTTT. The rearrangement links TRBV4-1 to TRBJ1-1, with D perhaps matching TRBD1 (5 bases). This CDR3 spans 14 amino acids. Germline V gene sequence: CDR1 MGHRA, CDR2 YSYEKL. Trimming took 5 bases from V and 1 from J, leaving 11 bases between them.

The genes are TRBV7-9 and TRBJ2-7; possible D gene TRBD1, 6 bases. This CDR3 has 17 residues. CDR1 is SEHNR, CDR2 FQNEAQ, per germline (reference sequence). V was trimmed by 4 bases and J by 0 bases, leaving 19 bases between them. In DNA, the CDR3 is TGTGCCAGCAGCTCGTCCCAAGTCAGGGGTAGCTCCTACGAGCAGTACTTC. It encodes CASSSSQVRGSSYEQYF.

This chain connects TRBV5-5 to TRBJ1-6; D gene ambiguous. Germline-derived CDR1 and CDR2 are SGHKS and YYEKEE (reference sequence). CDR3 length: 17 amino acids. The V end lost 4 bases, the J end lost 6 bases, and 20 bases lay between the germline ends. The CDR3 here is CASSRRTVREGNSPLHF. The CDR3 coding sequence is TGTGCCAGCAGCCGAAGGACTGTGCGGGAGGGTAATTCACCCCTCCACTTT. Filled out from reference TRBV5-5 and TRBJ1-6, the complete variable domain reads DAGVTQSPTHLIKTRGQQVTLRCSPISGHKSVSWYQQVLGQGPQFIFQYYEKEERGRGNFPDRFSARQFPNYSSELNVNALLLGDSALYLCASSRRTVREGNSPLHFGNGTRLTVT.

This clone was seen a handful of times. The chain couples TRBV27 to TRBJ2-7, with D possibly TRBD1 on 5 matching bases. This CDR3 has 15 amino acids. Trimming removed 6 bases at V and 4 bases at J, with 19 bases between. CDR1 and CDR2 (germline): MNHEY, SMNVEV (reference sequence). The CDR3 loop reads CASSSRLKKGYEQYF. The CDR3 DNA sequence: TGTGCCAGCAGCAGTAGACTCAAAAAGGGGTACGAGCAGTACTTC.

V is TRBV12-5 and J is TRBJ1-2, with 9 nucleotides matching TRBD1. V was clipped by 0 bases and J by 5 bases; unmatched bases: 7. Germline CDR1 and CDR2: LGHNT and FRNRAP. This CDR3 contains 16 residues. CDR3 sequence (DNA): TGTGCTAGTGGTTTGGTACGGGGACAGGGTGGATATGGCTACACCTTC. This gives the protein CASGLVRGQGGYGYTF. Drawing the rest from reference TRBV12-5 and TRBJ1-2, the complete variable domain is DARVTQTPRHKVTEMGQEVTMRCQPILGHNTVFWYRQTMMQGLELLAYFRNRAPLDDSGMPKDRFSAEMPDATLATLKIQPSEPRDSAVYFCASGLVRGQGGYGYTFGSGTRLTVV.

This clone was seen a few times. This rearrangement joins TRBV5-8 to TRBJ2-6; the D gene is possibly TRBD1 (6 bases). Germline V gene data show CDR1 as SGHTS and CDR2 as YDEGEE. The CDR3 loop spans 15 amino acids. The ends were cut back, 3 bases at V and 7 bases at J, with 14 bases in the middle. Written as DNA, the CDR3 is TGTGCCAGCAGCTATGCTCTCGGGACAGCCAACGTCCTGACTTTC. This encodes CASSYALGTANVLTF.

The chain couples TRBV7-3 to TRBJ2-5; TRBD2 matches at 13 bases. The CDR3 is 15 residues long. The junction had 0 bases not matched to a gene; V was cut back by 3 bases and J by 2 bases. Germline values: CDR1 SGHTA, CDR2 FQGTGA. CDR3 region: CASSLTSGRQETQYF. The CDR3 DNA sequence: TGTGCCAGCAGCTTGACTAGCGGGAGGCAAGAGACCCAGTACTTC.

This chain links TRBV10-3 with TRBJ2-3, with 10 positions matching TRBD1. CDR3 size: 14 residues. Losses at the gene ends were 6 bases for V and 5 bases for J; bases not matched to a gene: 5. Looked up from germline, CDR1 is ENHRY and CDR2 is SYGVKD. CDR3 DNA sequence: TGTGCCATCAGGGTCGGACAGGGGGAAGATACGCAGTATTTT. Translated: CAIRVGQGEDTQYF.

The chain carries TRBV6-1 and TRBJ2-7; a weak D match, TRBD1 (5 bases). V lost 2 bases to trimming and J lost 2 bases, with 10 bases between them. The germline gives CDR1 MNHNS, CDR2 SASEGT. CDR3 length: 14 residues. CDR3 sequence (DNA): TGTGCCAGCAGTGAACTCTACAGGCCCTACGAGCAGTACTTC. Its translation is CASSELYRPYEQYF.